This TCR beta chain was captured in a study of human T cells and chemical hapten exposure (dated by TCRdb to about 2021). For the study in its entirety: Libraries were combined into a pool for sequencing, and differences in TCR yield between samples came mainly from small differences in library volumes within the pool. This study followed changes in the peripheral blood TCR repertoire in vivo during primary and secondary sensitization of alopecia patients to the hapten diphenylcyclopropenone (DPC). For every blood RNA sample, sequencing covered both the TCR alpha and TCR beta chains.

The method was RACE. Sequencing was carried out with a NextSeq 500. During library preparation, unique molecular identifiers were attached to individual cDNA molecules so that TCRs could be counted in a quantitative, reproducible way. The authors' pipeline ran thus. A median of approximately 96,000 TCRs per sample was observed, with a range of 23,224 to 690,600. The Decombinator software suite was used to annotate V, J and CDR3 in the TCR reads. For PS versus PT1 abundance plots, all samples were subsampled to the same number of TCRs (28,000). TCRs were defined as expanded if absent before sensitization and observed at least eight times at the 2-week time point. TCRdb trimmed the raw reads at Q25, called clones with MiXCR and kept productive beta chains. Entries are consolidated by CDR3 protein sequence, retaining the most common genes and DNA. These V and J calls rely on TCRdb rather than the paper's analysis. The sample table contains 130,000 or so distinct CDR3 sequences; only one count was recorded for approximately 8.3% of them. 1.5% to 2% of the sample comes from the top ten.

Deletion took 2 bases off V and 6 bases off J, with a span of 11 bases between the germline ends. The CDR3 covers 14 residues, taking in both the cysteine and the phenylalanine. Kept here is only the CDR3 DNA, which spans 42 bases and is read in frame from base 1. CDR1 MNHEY and CDR2 SVGAGI are derived from the germline V gene. Only a few counts were recorded for this clonotype. It lacks a known antigen. No base qualities exist here, and no much larger clone lies one base off it. The investigation overall reported the following: After repeated subsampling, changes were observed in the strength of the expansion versus patch-test correlation and in the threshold at which the correlation became significant. DPC sensitization did not change the number of TCRs with a frequency above 1 in 1000, and there was no evidence of changes in global repertoire structure.

Taken with the paper, the label for time point translates to: healthy volunteer bleed at 2 weeks. Unfractionated whole blood was collected in Tempus Blood RNA tubes, and total RNA was extracted from that blood. A handful of healthy volunteers acted as controls for TCR sequencing and had blood drawn at day 0, 2 weeks and 6 weeks. The clonotype was recovered from a male donor in good health. Some clones in this sample may be carry-over from other donors' samples. The material sequenced was whole blood. The sequence is built from TRBV6-5 and TRBJ1-5; the D gene is perhaps TRBD1, on 6 matching bases. The CDR3: CASSYHRDGQPQHF. Here is the DNA: TGTGCCAGCAGTTACCACAGGGACGGTCAGCCCCAGCATTTT.